This T cell receptor beta chain came from a study of blood T cell repertoires in COVID-19. Study-wide background: Some COVID-19 samples were acute and others convalescent; all came from the United States, Italy and Spain. In each case, the material was cDNA or gDNA derived from T cells, B-cell-depleted T cells, or PBMCs.

Per the original methods: Amplified reference gene primers provided the basis for estimating nucleated cell counts. Produced via immunoSEQ multiplex PCR; TCRdb's table is partial and in-frame only. That table is the source of V, J and clone size, and D and trimming were worked out from the DNA. This table has approximately 170,000 clones, 65% to 85% appearing once. Germline CDR1 SGHRS, CDR2 YFSETQ. The CDR3 extends over 13 amino acids. V shed 5 bases and J shed 5 bases, with 11 bases lying between them. The clonotype originates from a woman between 65 and 79 years old who had recovered from COVID-19. The sample taken for sequencing was peripheral blood. The chain is built from TRBV5-1 and TRBJ2-1; D possibly corresponds to TRBD2 (7 bases). The CDR3 here is CASRLGGDNEQFF. The CDR3 nucleotides are TGCGCCAGCAGATTAGGGGGGGACAATGAGCAGTTCTTC.